This TCR beta chain stems from a study of blood T cell repertoires in COVID-19. The germline V gene has CDR1 SEHNR and CDR2 FQNEAQ (reference sequence). The length of the CDR3 is 14 residues. J gave up 1 base and V 6 bases, and 3 bases lay outside the gene matches. Measured with immunoSEQ multiplex PCR; TCRdb has only the in-frame clones, and not every one. The table shows about 180,000 clones, with 89% occurring only once. The chain uses TRBV7-9 and TRBJ2-3, with TRBD1 identical over 8 bases. Sequencing used PBMCs or T cells enriched from blood (not recorded which). The TCR was taken from a woman aged 40 to 50 with acute COVID-19. The CDR3 loop is CASRGTGGTDTQYF. CDR3 DNA: TGTGCCAGCAGGGGGACAGGAGGCACAGATACGCAGTATTTT.